These T cell receptor beta chains were read from a single sample in a study. TCRdb re-called the 5' RACE reads through MiXCR, storing one row per CDR3 protein. The sample has roughly 55,000 distinct CDR3 sequences; roughly a quarter are singletons. The specimen was tumor-infiltrating naive CD4+ T cells sorted from the breast tumor. The receptors come from a female donor with breast cancer. Both conserved end residues are part of each CDR3. A D gene is named only where the DNA matches it firmly. Size is omitted from some rows. Given values are once, few, many or a class for expanded clones.

cdr3_aa: CAWDRAGSPLHF
cdr3_nt: TGTGCCTGGGACAGGGCCGGATCACCCCTCCACTTT
v_call: TRBV30
clone_size: many
d_call: TRBD1
j_call: TRBJ1-6

cdr3_aa: CASSLSPGLAGEETQYF
cdr3_nt: TGTGCCAGCAGCTTATCGCCGGGACTAGCGGGAGAAGAGACCCAGTACTTC
v_call: TRBV11-2
clone_size: few
d_call: TRBD2
j_call: TRBJ2-5

cdr3_aa: CASSPGAGEDTGELFF
cdr3_nt: TGTGCCAGCAGCCCCGGCGCGGGCGAGGACACCGGGGAGCTGTTTTTT
v_call: TRBV6-6
clone_size: .
d_call: .
j_call: TRBJ2-2

cdr3_aa: CASSFTGFSTEAFF
cdr3_nt: TGTGCCAGCAGCTTTACAGGATTTAGCACTGAAGCTTTCTTT
v_call: TRBV7-2
clone_size: .
d_call: .
j_call: TRBJ1-1

cdr3_aa: CAILGTLDGYTF
cdr3_nt: TGTGCTATCCTCGGGACACTCGATGGCTACACCTTC
v_call: TRBV28
clone_size: few
d_call: .
j_call: TRBJ1-2

cdr3_aa: CASSPKGGMVGNEQFF
cdr3_nt: TGTGCCAGCAGCCCGAAGGGCGGGATGGTTGGAAATGAGCAGTTCTTC
v_call: TRBV3-1
clone_size: few
d_call: .
j_call: TRBJ2-1

cdr3_aa: CASSLTLTSPYEQYF
cdr3_nt: TGTGCCAGCAGCTTAACACTCACATCCCCCTACGAGCAGTACTTC
v_call: TRBV5-5
clone_size: few
d_call: .
j_call: TRBJ2-7

cdr3_aa: CASGSGLSNEQFF
cdr3_nt: TGTGCTAGTGGTTCGGGACTATCAAATGAGCAGTTCTTC
v_call: TRBV12-5
clone_size: few
d_call: TRBD2
j_call: TRBJ2-1

cdr3_aa: CASSWDGTYEQYF
cdr3_nt: TGCGCCAGCAGCTGGGACGGGACCTACGAGCAGTACTTC
v_call: TRBV5-1
clone_size: .
d_call: .
j_call: TRBJ2-7

cdr3_aa: CASSYEGTNTEAFF
cdr3_nt: TGTGCCAGCAGTTACGAAGGTACGAACACTGAAGCTTTCTTT
v_call: TRBV6-5
clone_size: many
d_call: .
j_call: TRBJ1-1

cdr3_aa: CSVEGSGTDTQYF
cdr3_nt: TGCAGCGTTGAAGGATCAGGGACAGATACGCAGTATTTT
v_call: TRBV29-1
clone_size: .
d_call: .
j_call: TRBJ2-3

cdr3_aa: CASSPTGFGDSPLHF
cdr3_nt: TGTGCCAGCAGCCCTACAGGGTTCGGGGATTCACCCCTCCACTTT
v_call: TRBV6-1
clone_size: .
d_call: .
j_call: TRBJ1-6

cdr3_aa: CASSPPGGGTGSNGYTF
cdr3_nt: TGTGCCAGCAGCCCCCCGGGCGGAGGGACAGGGAGTAATGGCTACACCTTC
v_call: TRBV7-2
clone_size: .
d_call: TRBD1
j_call: TRBJ1-2

cdr3_aa: CASSVRDLEQFF
cdr3_nt: TGCGCCAGCAGCGTCCGGGACCTCGAGCAGTTCTTC
v_call: TRBV5-1
clone_size: .
d_call: .
j_call: TRBJ2-1

cdr3_aa: CASNPGTRFYEQYF
cdr3_nt: TGTGCCAGCAATCCCGGGACACGTTTCTACGAGCAGTACTTC
v_call: TRBV12-3/TRBV12-4
clone_size: few
d_call: .
j_call: TRBJ2-7

cdr3_aa: CASRPGHRRSHEQYF
cdr3_nt: TGTGCCAGCAGACCGGGACACCGCAGGTCGCACGAGCAGTACTTC
v_call: TRBV5-6
clone_size: few
d_call: .
j_call: TRBJ2-7

cdr3_aa: CASSLTHVSGNTIYF
cdr3_nt: TGCGCCAGCAGCCTGACCCATGTCTCTGGAAACACCATATATTTT
v_call: TRBV5-1
clone_size: .
d_call: .
j_call: TRBJ1-3

cdr3_aa: CASSLPRGDGAFF
cdr3_nt: TGTGCCAGCAGCCTTCCTCGGGGAGATGGAGCTTTCTTT
v_call: TRBV5-6
clone_size: .
d_call: .
j_call: TRBJ1-1